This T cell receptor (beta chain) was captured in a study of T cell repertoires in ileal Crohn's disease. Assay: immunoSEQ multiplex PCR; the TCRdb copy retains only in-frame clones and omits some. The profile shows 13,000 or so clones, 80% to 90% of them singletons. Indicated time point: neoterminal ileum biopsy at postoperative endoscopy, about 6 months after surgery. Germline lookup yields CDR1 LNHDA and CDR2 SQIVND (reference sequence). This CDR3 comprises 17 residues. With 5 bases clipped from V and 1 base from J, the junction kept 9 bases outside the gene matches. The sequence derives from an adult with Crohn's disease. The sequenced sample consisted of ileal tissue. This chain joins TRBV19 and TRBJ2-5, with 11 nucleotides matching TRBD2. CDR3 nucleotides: TGTGCCAGTAGTGCCACAACCGGGACTAGCGGCCAAGAGACCCAGTACTTC. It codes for CASSATTGTSGQETQYF. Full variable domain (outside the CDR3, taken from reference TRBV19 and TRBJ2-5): DGGITQSPKYLFRKEGQNVTLSCEQNLNHDAMYWYRQDPGQGLRLIYYSQIVNDFQKGDIAEGYSVSREKKESFPLTVTSAQKNPTAFYLCASSATTGTSGQETQYFGPGTRLLVL.